A single T cell receptor (beta chain) is shown here with its context. What it recognizes is unknown. V dropped 7 bases and J dropped 4; count of bases not matched to a gene: 5. There are 15 residues in the CDR3. These data are taken from a study of blood T cells in healthy people across ages. Alongside a J-beta primer mix, a sample-barcoded 5' primer served in a second PCR lasting about 7 to 12 cycles. TCRdb processed the 5' RACE reads anew with MiXCR; each CDR3 protein has one entry. The data hold about 730,000 distinct CDR3 sequences, with more than 40% observed a single time. Study observations and caveats: The CMV status of each donor remained undetermined, and this could have confounded shifts in expanded clonotypes. A greater number of naive CD4+ cells and higher diversity distinguished long-lived donors from aged donors. Bulk PBMC profiling left naive and antigen-experienced comparisons inconclusive. Per million T cells, TCR beta diversity dropped about linearly as age rose.

The source material was blood. The chain joins TRBV12-3 or TRBV12-4 to TRBJ2-3, with 13 nucleotides matching TRBD2. This sequence was found in a woman aged 55 to 70 in good health. CDR3 sequence: CASTRTSGSPDTQYF. DNA for the CDR3: TGTGCCAGCACCAGGACTAGCGGGAGTCCAGATACGCAGTATTTT.